The 18 T cell receptor beta chains listed next were all sequenced from one sample in a study of T cells in localized non-small cell lung cancer. Sequencing was performed with immunoSEQ multiplex PCR; in TCRdb, only in-frame clones are kept and a portion is missing. The sample gives some 3,500 clones, 20% to 25% of which show up once; under 30% is in the top ten. Sequenced here: lung tumor tissue, sampled before any cancer treatment. The origin of the receptors is a woman aged 40 to 75 with stage I lung adenocarcinoma.

The V and J genes are TRBV5-1 and TRBJ2-2, with 11 bases aligning to TRBD1. CDR3 length equals 16 residues. Germline V gives CDR1 SGHRS, CDR2 YFSETQ. V lost 5 bases, J lost 4 bases, and 7 bases stayed unmatched. DNA of the CDR3: TGCGCCAGCAGGACGGCCGGGACAGGGGGCACCGGGGAGCTGTTTTTT. Amino acid sequence: CASRTAGTGGTGELFF.

This clone was detected only once. CDR3 amino acids: CASSPRQGGSVNTEAFF. The CDR3 DNA follows: TGCGCCAGCAGCCCCCGACAGGGGGGATCGGTAAACACTGAAGCTTTCTTT. The chain has TRBV5-1 and TRBJ1-1, with 9 bases fitting TRBD1. CDR1 and CDR2 from the germline V gene are SGHRS and YFSETQ. After removal of 4 bases from V and 2 bases from J, the junction contained 12 bases not matched to a gene. This CDR3 comprises 17 residues. Full variable domain (remainder filled in from reference TRBV5-1 and TRBJ1-1): KAGVTQTPRYLIKTRGQQVTLSCSPISGHRSVSWYQQTPGQGLQFLFEYFSETQRNKGNFPGRFSGRQFSNSRSEMNVSTLELGDSALYLCASSPRQGGSVNTEAFFGQGTRLTVV.

The J gene is TRBJ1-4, the V gene TRBV6-8, with a tentative D call TRBD1 (5 bases). V lost 6 bases, J lost 11 bases, and 22 bases lay in between. Germline CDR1 is MNHGY and CDR2 is SAAAGT. The CDR3 covers 15 residues. CDR3 DNA: TGTGCCAGCAGCTGGAGACAGCCTTGGTTAGAGAAACTGTTTTTT. Protein sequence: CASSWRQPWLEKLFF.

This clone was observed a handful of times. This sequence joins TRBV9 and TRBJ1-1; D remains unclear. The CDR3 extends over 13 amino acids. The V end lost 5 bases, the J end lost 8 bases, and 16 bases lay between the germline ends. The germline gives CDR1 SGDLS, CDR2 YYNGEE. The CDR3 coding sequence is TGTGCCAGCAGTTCCGGGCATGTATCAGAAGCTTTCTTT. Its protein product is CASSSGHVSEAFF.

The chain uses TRBV11-3 and TRBJ1-3; perhaps TRBD1 as D (6 bases). This CDR3 comprises 15 residues. Germline V gene sequence: CDR1 SGHNT, CDR2 YENEEA. V lost 5 bases and J 1 base, leaving 12 bases between the germline ends. CDR3 DNA sequence: TGTGCCAGCAGCCGCGGAGGGGGATCTGGAAACACCATATATTTT. Translating it yields CASSRGGGSGNTIYF.

Judged by abundance, this clone is medium-sized (0.01 to 0.1%). V usage is TRBV11-3 and J usage is TRBJ1-1; the D gene is possibly TRBD1 (6 bases). Per germline, CDR1 SGHNT and CDR2 YENEEA. This CDR3 is 16 amino acids long. V gave up 4 bases and J gave up 1 base, with 16 bases separating them. The CDR3 loop reads CASSYPGVGANTEAFF. The CDR3 nucleotides read TGTGCCAGCAGCTACCCCGGGGTGGGGGCGAACACTGAAGCTTTCTTT.

In this sample, this clone turned up a few times. CDR3 sequence (DNA): TGTGCCAGCAGCTTTGGACAGGGGGACACTGAAGCTTTCTTT. Its translation is CASSFGQGDTEAFF. The J gene is TRBJ1-1, the V gene TRBV11-3, with 10 positions matching TRBD1. Germline assignment: CDR1 SGHNT and CDR2 YENEEA. Germline trimming cut 3 bases from V and 3 bases from J; bases unmatched to any gene: 1. CDR3 length: 14 residues.

This clone was picked up a small number of times. The chain joins TRBV19 to TRBJ2-2, with D perhaps assigned TRBD1 or TRBD2 (6 bases each). V was pared by 7 bases and J by 5 bases, with 8 bases between. The germline V gene encodes CDR1 LNHDA and CDR2 SQIVND (reference sequence). The CDR3 consists of 12 residues. In DNA form, the CDR3 reads TGTGCCAGTAAAGGGGGGACCGGGGAGCTGTTTTTT. As protein: CASKGGTGELFF.

This clone appeared a few times. The chain employs TRBV11-3 and TRBJ1-4; 7 bases match TRBD1. This CDR3 is built from 15 residues. V lost 2 bases and J lost 3; bases outside the gene matches: 3. Germline V CDR1 and CDR2: SGHNT, YENEEA. The CDR3 spells CASSLWQGANEKLFF. The CDR3 DNA follows: TGTGCCAGCAGCTTATGGCAGGGGGCTAATGAAAAACTGTTTTTT.

The rearrangement links TRBV5-1 to TRBJ1-1, with 7 bases matching TRBD1. CDR1 SGHRS and CDR2 YFSETQ come from the germline V gene. The CDR3 loop spans 14 amino acids. V shed 4 bases, J shed 0 bases, and the junction held 3 bases outside the gene matches. CDR3 sequence (DNA): TGCGCCAGCAGCCAACAGGGGTTGAACACTGAAGCTTTCTTT. Protein: CASSQQGLNTEAFF.

The chain uses TRBV25-1 and TRBJ1-1, with TRBD1 matching 7 bases. V lost 6 bases and J lost 6; bases outside the gene matches: 10. Germline V gene data show CDR1 as MGHDK and CDR2 as SYGVNS. The CDR3 runs to 14 residues. CDR3 residues: CASSPTGSRAEAFF. The DNA of the CDR3 is TGTGCCAGCAGCCCGACAGGGTCCAGGGCTGAAGCTTTCTTT.

This clone was seen only a few times. The CDR3: CASTFSREETQYF. The CDR3 DNA reads as TGTGCCAGCACCTTTAGTCGGGAAGAGACCCAGTACTTC. V gene TRBV6-8 combines with J gene TRBJ2-5; D is ambiguous. CDR1 and CDR2 (germline): MNHGY, SAAAGT. With 7 bases removed from V and 3 bases from J, the gap between germline ends came to 12 bases. The CDR3 spans 13 residues.

This clone turned up a few times. J is TRBJ2-5 and V is TRBV28; possible D gene TRBD1, 6 bases. Trimming cost V 5 bases and J 5 bases, with 15 bases left between them. This CDR3 has 14 amino acids. Germline values: CDR1 MDHEN, CDR2 SYDVKM. CDR3 amino acids: CASSGGLVRETQYF. In DNA form, the CDR3 reads TGTGCCAGCAGTGGGGGCCTAGTGCGGGAGACCCAGTACTTC.

V and J are TRBV10-2 and TRBJ2-3, with D possibly matching TRBD2 (6 bases). Germline CDR1 and CDR2: WSHSY and SAAADI. This CDR3 has 18 residues. V was clipped by 0 bases and J by 0 bases, with 16 bases between them. The CDR3 DNA reads TGCGCCAGCAGTGAGTCGGGGGGACCTTACTCTAGCACAGATACGCAGTATTTT. It is translated as CASSESGGPYSSTDTQYF.

By proportion, this clone is medium-sized. The chain uses TRBV12-2 and TRBJ2-7; the table's D call, TRBD1, has no DNA check behind it. TRBV12-2 is classified as a pseudogene. The CDR3 consists of 17 residues. The chain's CDR3 is CAGDSNLGTGGLDEQYF. The CDR3 nucleotides are TGTGCCGGCGATAGTAACTTGGGGACAGGGGGCTTAGACGAGCAGTACTTC.

This clone was seen only a few times. This chain connects TRBV6-1 to TRBJ1-4; no definite D call. This CDR3 is built from 15 residues. V lost 1 base and J lost 0, with 6 bases in between. Germline-derived CDR1 and CDR2 are MNHNS and SASEGT. The CDR3 sequence: CASSEDRATNEKLFF. The CDR3 nucleotides are TGTGCCAGCAGTGAAGACCGTGCAACTAATGAAAAACTGTTTTTT.

By share, this clone counts as medium-sized. The CDR3 protein is CASSQKTGANTEAFF. The CDR3 DNA is TGCGCCAGCAGCCAGAAGACAGGAGCCAACACTGAAGCTTTCTTT. The chain joins TRBV4-1 to TRBJ1-1, with D perhaps TRBD1 (6 bases). The CDR3 totals 15 residues. The V end was cut by 3 bases, the J end by 2 bases, with 13 bases between. Germline values: CDR1 MGHRA, CDR2 YSYEKL.

This clone appeared a few times. The chain links TRBV6-8 to TRBJ1-1, with a possible D match to TRBD1 (6 bases). The germline V and J ends were trimmed by 4 bases and 12 bases, with 18 bases remaining between them. This CDR3 comprises 13 residues. The germline V gene has CDR1 MNHGY and CDR2 SAAAGT. The CDR3 here is CASSLSGVSTTFF. CDR3 DNA sequence: TGTGCCAGCAGTTTGTCAGGGGTCTCCACTACTTTCTTT.